This T cell receptor beta chain was recorded in a study of blood T cell repertoires in COVID-19. Background on the study: T cells, B-cell-depleted T cells, or PBMCs provided the cDNA or gDNA that served as material.

Source study methods: Quantification of nucleated cells was approximated via reference gene primer amplification. The table came from immunoSEQ multiplex PCR; TCRdb's copy has only in-frame clones and leaves some out. The D gene and trimming were derived from the DNA, and the V and J assignments and clone size from that table. The table includes 200,000 to 250,000 clones, around four fifths detected once. The V end was cut by 4 bases, the J end by 0 bases, with 11 bases between. CDR1 SGHNT and CDR2 YYREEE come from the germline V gene (reference sequence). The CDR3 spans 15 residues. This receptor was taken from a woman aged 55-69 years with active or convalescent COVID-19. V usage is TRBV5-4 and J usage is TRBJ2-1, with D uncertain. Sequencing was done on a sample of peripheral blood. Here the CDR3 DNA reads TGTGCCAGCAGCCCGAGGTACCCCTCCTACAATGAGCAGTTCTTC. Amino acid sequence: CASSPRYPSYNEQFF.